The 14 T cell receptor beta chains presented below share a single source sample, sequenced in a study of blood T cell repertoires in COVID-19. Method: immunoSEQ multiplex PCR; TCRdb's copy keeps in-frame clones and lacks some. The profile shows some 98,000 clones, roughly 82% of them singletons. The sequencing input was peripheral blood. The receptor source for this set is a man between 65 and 79 years old with active or convalescent COVID-19.

CDR3 residues: CASSPEGGGASQQFF. The CDR3 DNA sequence: TGCGCCAGCAGCCCGGAGGGCGGGGGGGCCTCTCAGCAGTTCTTC. The chain is built from TRBV5-1 and TRBJ2-1, with TRBD2 matching 9 bases. V dropped 4 bases and J dropped 11; count of bases not matched to a gene: 13. Germline V gives CDR1 SGHRS, CDR2 YFSETQ. The CDR3 has 15 residues.

The chain recombines TRBV6-1 with TRBJ1-5; no firm D call. Germline CDR1 and CDR2: MNHNS and SASEGT. Trimming stripped 1 base from V and 4 bases from J, with 8 bases between. The length of the CDR3 is 14 residues. Written as DNA, the CDR3 is TGTGCCAGCAGTGAAGGGCGACTGAATCAGCCCCAGCATTTT. Protein sequence: CASSEGRLNQPQHF.

The V call is TRBV3-1 (or the pseudogene TRBV3-2), the J call TRBJ1-3; D possibly corresponds to TRBD1 (6 bases). The CDR3 sequence is 14 residues long. CDR1 LGHDT and CDR2 YNNKEL come from the germline V gene (reference sequence). The V end was cut by 6 bases, the J end by 2 bases, with 11 bases between. CDR3 loop: CASSYRETGNTIYF. The CDR3, as DNA: TGTGCCAGCAGTTACAGGGAAACTGGAAACACCATATATTTT.

The chain recombines TRBV6-5 with TRBJ1-3, with unresolved D. Germline V gene lookup returns CDR1 MNHEY and CDR2 SVGAGI. V was trimmed by 4 bases and J by 2 bases, leaving 6 bases between them. This CDR3 comprises 13 residues. Written as DNA, the CDR3 is TGTGCCAGCAGTTTTAGAGCTGGAAACACCATATATTTT. It specifies CASSFRAGNTIYF.

The V and J genes are TRBV2 and TRBJ2-7; 10 nucleotides agree with TRBD1. The CDR3 totals 13 residues. Germline lookup yields CDR1 SNHLY and CDR2 FYNNEI. V was clipped by 7 bases and J by 3 bases; unmatched bases: 3. CDR3 loop: CASTRDRGYEQYF. The DNA for the CDR3 is TGTGCCAGCACCCGGGACAGGGGCTACGAGCAGTACTTC.

J is TRBJ2-7 and V is TRBV30; D is uncertain. Germline-derived CDR1 and CDR2 are GTSNPN and SVGIG (reference sequence). The germline V and J ends were trimmed by 7 bases and 0 bases, with 13 bases remaining between them. The CDR3 has 13 amino acids. The CDR3 is CASNQRFSYEQYF. In DNA form, the CDR3 reads TGTGCCTCCAACCAGAGGTTCTCCTACGAGCAGTACTTC.

The chain is built from TRBV7-9 and TRBJ1-1, with 11 bases that match TRBD1. CDR3 size: 16 residues. J gave up 0 bases and V 6 bases, and 6 bases lay outside the gene matches. In germline, CDR1 is SEHNR, CDR2 FQNEAQ (reference sequence). CDR3 amino acids: CASSKGTGGMNTEAFF. DNA for the CDR3: TGTGCCAGCAGTAAGGGGACAGGGGGGATGAACACTGAAGCTTTCTTT.

This chain links TRBV7-3 with TRBJ1-5; the D gene is possibly TRBD1 (6 bases). Germline values: CDR1 SGHTA, CDR2 FQGTGA. The V gene lost 4 bases and the J gene lost 6 bases, with 10 bases spanning the gap. The CDR3 has 13 residues. CDR3 nucleotide sequence: TGTGCCAGCAGCTGTGGGACAATTCAGCCCCAGCATTTT. Protein: CASSCGTIQPQHF.

This chain links TRBV18 with TRBJ2-7; unclear D gene. CDR1 KGHSH and CDR2 LQKENI come from the germline V gene. The CDR3 has 13 amino acids. V was trimmed by 2 bases and J by 1 base, leaving 6 bases between them. As DNA, the CDR3 is TGTGCCAGCTCACCAGGTACATCCTACGAGCAGTACTTC. Protein: CASSPGTSYEQYF.

V usage is TRBV2 and J usage is TRBJ1-3; D gene unclear. The CDR3 length is 16 residues. Per germline, CDR1 SNHLY and CDR2 FYNNEI. Trimming removed 5 bases at V and 0 bases at J, with 14 bases between. The DNA of the CDR3 is TGTGCCAGCAGTCGCTCGCAACAGCACTCTGGAAACACCATATATTTT. It encodes CASSRSQQHSGNTIYF. The full variable domain, with the rest looked up from reference TRBV2 and TRBJ1-3, is EPEVTQTPSHQVTQMGQEVILRCVPISNHLYFYWYRQILGQKVEFLVSFYNNEISEKSEIFDDQFSVERPDGSNFTLKIRSTKLEDSAMYFCASSRSQQHSGNTIYFGEGSWLTVV.

The chain is built from TRBV7-9 and TRBJ1-4; 11 bases match TRBD1. CDR3 length: 17 amino acids. In germline, CDR1 is SEHNR, CDR2 FQNEAQ (reference sequence). Germline trimming cut 1 base from V and 6 bases from J; bases unmatched to any gene: 7. CDR3: CASSLGTGGALDEKLFF. As DNA, the CDR3 is TGTGCCAGCAGCTTAGGGACAGGGGGCGCTTTGGATGAAAAACTGTTTTTT.

The gene calls are TRBV2 and TRBJ2-6; D is perhaps TRBD2 (6 bases). The CDR3 runs 14 residues. Germline V CDR1 and CDR2: SNHLY, FYNNEI. V lost 7 bases and J 1 base, leaving 8 bases between the germline ends. Here the CDR3 reads CASKGGSGANVLTF. The DNA for the CDR3 is TGTGCCAGCAAGGGAGGTTCTGGGGCCAACGTCCTGACTTTC.

This chain connects TRBV5-1 to TRBJ2-2; TRBD2 agrees at 8 bases. From germline, CDR1 is SGHRS and CDR2 YFSETQ. The V and J ends lost 4 bases and 4 bases, in that order; junction bases with no gene match: 9. This CDR3 region has 16 residues. The CDR3 sequence is CASSLSGTRGTGELFF. CDR3 DNA sequence: TGCGCCAGCAGCCTTTCCGGGACTAGAGGCACCGGGGAGCTGTTTTTT.

The gene calls are TRBV23-1 and TRBJ2-1; unclear D gene. TRBV23-1 is filed as an ORF, its function uncertain. This CDR3 spans 19 amino acids. V lost 2 bases to trimming and J lost 0 bases, with 20 bases between them. CDR3 nucleotides: TGCGCCAGCAGTCAAACCCCCAGCCGCCCGTACAGCTCCTACAATGAGCAGTTCTTC. Residues: CASSQTPSRPYSSYNEQFF.